A selection of T cell receptor beta chains follows, all from one sample in a study of blood T cell repertoires in COVID-19. Assay used: immunoSEQ multiplex PCR; TCRdb lists only in-frame clones, some missing. The table records some 210,000 clones, almost 85% of them present only once. Sequencing was performed on peripheral blood. The receptors derive from a woman in her forties or fifties with active or convalescent COVID-19. Both conserved end residues are part of each CDR3. The order of the fields is J gene, V gene, clone size, D gene, CDR3 DNA, CDR3 protein. The D gene is left open where the match is weak. Clone size, where shown, is once, few, many, or a class for clones that have expanded.

TRBJ1-1	TRBV28	once	-	TGTGCCAGCAGTTTTGGGTCCGAGGGGAACACTGAAGCTTTCTTT	CASSFGSEGNTEAFF
TRBJ2-1	TRBV7-9	few	-	TGTGCCAGCAGCTTGGGGCAGGGCTCCTACAATGAGCAGTTCTTC	CASSLGQGSYNEQFF
TRBJ2-1	TRBV28	-	TRBD2	TGTGCCAGCAGTTGGGAGGGGCCCTACAATGAGCAGTTCTTC	CASSWEGPYNEQFF
TRBJ1-2	TRBV6-5	-	TRBD1	TGTGCCACGGAGACAGGGGATATAGCTAACTATGGCTACACCTTC	CATETGDIANYGYTF
TRBJ2-6	TRBV15	few	TRBD1	TGTGCCACCAGCAGCGACAGGGGGGCTTCCTCCAGCAACTCTGGGGCCAACGTCCTGACTTTC	CATSSDRGASSSNSGANVLTF
TRBJ2-7	TRBV3-1/TRBV3-2	-	TRBD1	TGTGCCAGCAGCCGCAGGGACAGGGGGCCCTACGAGCAGTACTTC	CASSRRDRGPYEQYF
TRBJ1-1	TRBV7-9	-	TRBD1	TGTGCCAGCAGCCCGCGGGACAGCGGGACTGAAGCTTTCTTT	CASSPRDSGTEAFF
TRBJ2-1	TRBV15	-	TRBD1	TGTGCCACCAGCGGGACAGCAAGCTCCTACAATGAGCAGTTCTTC	CATSGTASSYNEQFF
TRBJ1-4	TRBV19	-	TRBD1	TGTGCCAGCCTGAGGGGGACAGGGCTAACTAATGAAAAACTGTTTTTT	CASLRGTGLTNEKLFF
TRBJ2-3	TRBV24-1	once	TRBD2	TGTGCCACCAGTGACCCAACCTTAGCGGGGGGGCGAACAGATACGCAGTATTTT	CATSDPTLAGGRTDTQYF
TRBJ1-4	TRBV5-1	-	TRBD1	TGCGCCAGCAGCCCGGACAGGGGAGGTGAAAAACTGTTTTTT	CASSPDRGGEKLFF
TRBJ1-5	TRBV15	once	TRBD1	TGTGCCACCAGAGAGGGACAGGGGAATCAGCCCCAGCATTTT	CATREGQGNQPQHF
TRBJ2-1	TRBV6-6	-	-	TGTGCCAGCAGCCCCCCGGACCGGGGGTACAATGAGCAGTTCTTC	CASSPPDRGYNEQFF
TRBJ1-3	TRBV6-4	-	TRBD1	TGTGCCAATACACAGGGGGCGGGAAACACCATATATTTT	CANTQGAGNTIYF
TRBJ1-1	TRBV18	-	TRBD1	TGTGCCAGCTCTGGACAGGGGCGGACTGAAGCTTTCTTT	CASSGQGRTEAFF
TRBJ1-1	TRBV28	-	-	TGTGCCAGCAGTTTCGGGGGCACTGAAGCTTTCTTT	CASSFGGTEAFF
TRBJ1-6	TRBV7-2	few	-	TGTGCCAGCAGCTTAGATTCGGGAAACCATAATTCACCCCTCCACTTT	CASSLDSGNHNSPLHF
TRBJ2-3	TRBV7-9	-	TRBD1	TGTGCCAGCAGCCGGGGGACAGGGGGCACAGATACGCAGTATTTT	CASSRGTGGTDTQYF
TRBJ1-1	TRBV5-4	-	-	TGTGCCAGCAGCTTAACGGGGTTGAACACTGAAGCTTTCTTT	CASSLTGLNTEAFF